The sequence of this T cell receptor (beta chain) was determined in a study of PD-1 blockade in classical Hodgkin lymphoma (dated by TCRdb to 2020 to 2021). With respect to the entire study: Nivolumab dosing was 3 mg/kg intravenously every 2 weeks, continuing until either disease progression or unacceptable toxicity. A peripheral blood immune signature of response to PD-1 blockade in classical Hodgkin lymphoma was defined using TCR beta sequencing and CyTOF. Results the study describes overall, beyond this receptor: Baseline diversity similar to that of newly diagnosed patients was observed in trial patients achieving complete response, whereas significantly lower diversity was observed in partial responders and progressors. A significant rise by C4D1 was seen in CD4+ but not CD8+ TCR diversity (p=0.0027 vs p=0.16), with the rise being most apparent in complete responders (p=0.02). Baseline TCR diversity was reported to be lower in newly diagnosed patients than in healthy donors, and even lower in relapsed/refractory patients. Patients starting nivolumab less than 1 year after ASCT had lower diversity and were excluded from later analyses to avoid confounding by immune reconstitution. The study covered only a single clinical trial cohort, and the causes of the repertoire differences, possibly disease activity or prior therapy, were still not defined.

According to the study, the label for this sample's time point signals: cycle 1 day 1 (C1D1), immediately before nivolumab initiation. Every trial patient had relapsed after autologous stem cell transplantation, and cohorts A, B and C differed in prior brentuximab vedotin exposure. CD4+ T cells were purified from thawed PBMCs by magnetic negative selection with a Miltenyi CD4+ T cell isolation kit. The trial cohort comprised some 60 patients with relapsed/refractory classical Hodgkin lymphoma whose best overall responses were complete response, partial response or progressive disease. Trial patients were treated with single-agent nivolumab in the multi-cohort phase II CheckMate 205 trial. An independent review committee assessed best overall response by applying the 2007 International Working Group response criteria. Trial PBMCs were collected immediately before nivolumab initiation (C1D1) and during therapy at cycle 2 day 1 and cycle 4 day 1. Peripheral blood was collected in 8 mL Vacutainer Cell Preparation Tubes, from which PBMCs were isolated by centrifugation and then cryopreserved. Purified CD4+ and CD8+ fractions were prepared only for cases where an additional PBMC sample was available. On LS columns in a quadroMACS separator, the magnetically labelled cells were depleted, and the flow-through was collected as the purified fraction.

Of note for this clone: It has no known antigen specificity. It has no much larger one-base neighbor in the sample; base qualities were not kept.

The Qiagen DNeasy kit was used to extract genomic DNA both from unsorted PBMCs and from the negatively selected CD4+ and CD8+ fractions. TCR beta CDR3 regions were subjected to amplification by immunoSEQ multiplex PCR with primers that anneal to V and J segments. A synthetic immune receptor repertoire was used to minimize amplification bias, and any residual bias was removed computationally once sequencing was done. The source study handled its data this way. Repertoire diversity was quantified as the Shannon entropy index using custom Python scripts. Unsorted, CD4+ and CD8+ repertoires were analyzed separately, except in combined analyses where CD4+ and CD8+ sequences were merged in silico. Clonal expansion was defined as a frequency increase of at least 2-fold after treatment compared with C1D1, and clones undetected at baseline were assigned a pseudocount of 0.5. Singleton clones were defined as clones with 0 or 1 copy at C1D1, and non-singleton clones were defined as clones with 2 or more copies. By matching protein sequences in sorted samples from the same patient, clones expanded in unsorted samples were annotated as CD4+, CD8+ or unknown. Wilcoxon tests on paired samples were used to test diversity changes from C1D1 to C4D1. The table comes from immuneACCESS by way of TCRdb, which keeps in-frame sequences with V and J called. Part of the clones is missing from these tables; in studies checked, under half for an unresolved V gene and the rest for unknown reasons. V, J and clone size are taken as reported in that table, and D and trimming were inferred from the DNA itself. The sample data list around 23,000 clones, and about four fifths of these were observed just once. The ten biggest clones cover 1.8% of the sample.

Specimen: CD4+ T cells from blood, collected at baseline. The receptor comes from a human donor with classical Hodgkin lymphoma.

The DNA is TGTGCCAGCAGCTTCAGCCCAAATTCACCCCTCCACTTT. The resulting protein is CASSFSPNSPLHF. The chain couples TRBV7-8 to TRBJ1-6, with the D gene not confidently named. The CDR3, cysteine through phenylalanine, is 13 amino acids long. CDR3 DNA only is kept here, 39 bases in frame from base 1. Via the germline V gene, CDR1 is SGHVS and CDR2 FQNEAQ. The junction shows trimming of 3 bases on V and 7 bases on J, plus 7 bases between the germline ends.